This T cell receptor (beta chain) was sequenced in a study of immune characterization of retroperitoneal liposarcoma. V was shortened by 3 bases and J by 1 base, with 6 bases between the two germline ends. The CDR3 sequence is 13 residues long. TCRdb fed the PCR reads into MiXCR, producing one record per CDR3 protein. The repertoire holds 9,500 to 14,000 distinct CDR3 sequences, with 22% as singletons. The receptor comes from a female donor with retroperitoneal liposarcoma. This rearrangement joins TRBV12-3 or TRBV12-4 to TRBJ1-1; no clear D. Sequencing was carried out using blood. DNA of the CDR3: TGTGCCAGCAGTTTGGACGGGAACACTGAAGCTTTCTTT. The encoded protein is CASSLDGNTEAFF.